A selection of T cell receptor beta chains follows, all from one sample in a study of cytomegalovirus exposure and HLA in healthy donors. Profiling relied on immunoSEQ multiplex PCR, and the TCRdb table lists in-frame clones only, not all of them. The sample includes about 130,000 clones, roughly 70% of them seen just once. The sample taken for sequencing was PBMCs. The receptors derive from a man under 40 in good health and CMV-seronegative. The CDR3 runs from the conserved cysteine through the conserved F or W. D genes are given only for firm matches. Rows may omit the clone size; those that give it use once, few, many or a size class.

j_call: TRBJ1-2; d_call: TRBD1; clone_size: -; v_call: TRBV7-6; cdr3_aa: CASSLGTGGGGGYTF; cdr3_nt: TGTGCCAGCAGCTTAGGGACAGGGGGCGGCGGTGGCTACACCTTC
j_call: TRBJ2-7; d_call: -; clone_size: -; v_call: TRBV25-1; cdr3_aa: CASSESGSVRSYEQYF; cdr3_nt: TGTGCCAGCAGTGAATCCGGCAGCGTACGATCCTACGAGCAGTACTTC
j_call: TRBJ2-1; d_call: TRBD2; clone_size: -; v_call: TRBV4-3; cdr3_aa: CASSQDLAGEYNEQFF; cdr3_nt: TGCGCCAGCAGCCAAGATTTGGCGGGGGAATACAATGAGCAGTTCTTC
j_call: TRBJ2-7; d_call: -; clone_size: -; v_call: TRBV29-1; cdr3_aa: CSVQGSLTYEQYF; cdr3_nt: TGCAGCGTGCAGGGCAGCCTCACCTACGAGCAGTACTTC
j_call: TRBJ2-7; d_call: -; clone_size: -; v_call: TRBV6-5; cdr3_aa: CASSYGGNIYEQYF; cdr3_nt: TGTGCCAGCAGTTACGGCGGGAATATCTACGAGCAGTACTTC
j_call: TRBJ2-1; d_call: TRBD1; clone_size: -; v_call: TRBV11-3; cdr3_aa: CASSIRTGKSYNEQFF; cdr3_nt: TGTGCCAGCAGCATTCGGACAGGAAAGTCCTACAATGAGCAGTTCTTC
j_call: TRBJ1-4; d_call: -; clone_size: few; v_call: TRBV6-5; cdr3_aa: CASSYSGGEKLFF; cdr3_nt: TGTGCCAGCAGTTATTCCGGGGGTGAAAAACTGTTTTTT
j_call: TRBJ2-1; d_call: TRBD2; clone_size: -; v_call: TRBV28; cdr3_aa: CASTPSGTTYNEQFF; cdr3_nt: TGTGCCAGCACCCCATCCGGGACTACTTACAATGAGCAGTTCTTC
j_call: TRBJ2-7; d_call: TRBD2; clone_size: -; v_call: TRBV7-6; cdr3_aa: CASSFGGGYEQYF; cdr3_nt: TGTGCCAGCAGCTTTGGCGGGGGGTACGAGCAGTACTTC
j_call: TRBJ1-2; d_call: TRBD1; clone_size: -; v_call: TRBV30; cdr3_aa: CAWTLVQGTGYTF; cdr3_nt: TGTGCCTGGACCCTCGTACAGGGGACTGGCTACACCTTC
j_call: TRBJ1-5; d_call: TRBD1; clone_size: few; v_call: TRBV7-2; cdr3_aa: CASSSVGTGINQPQHF; cdr3_nt: TGTGCCAGCAGCTCCGTTGGGACAGGGATTAATCAGCCCCAGCATTTT
j_call: TRBJ1-1; d_call: -; clone_size: -; v_call: TRBV7-9; cdr3_aa: CASSLGSTEAFF; cdr3_nt: TGTGCCAGCAGCTTAGGGAGCACTGAAGCTTTCTTT
j_call: TRBJ2-5; d_call: -; clone_size: -; v_call: TRBV9; cdr3_aa: CASSPADITQETQYF; cdr3_nt: TGTGCCAGCAGCCCCGCAGACATAACCCAAGAGACCCAGTACTTC
j_call: TRBJ1-2; d_call: -; clone_size: -; v_call: TRBV19; cdr3_aa: CASRVQGVDYGYTF; cdr3_nt: TGTGCCAGCCGCGTTCAGGGTGTTGACTATGGCTACACCTTC